Below, 27 T cell receptor beta chains from the same sample are listed, as sequenced in a study of blood T cell repertoires in COVID-19 (dated by TCRdb to about 2020). Receptor amplification or capture employed the immunoSEQ multiplex PCR assay. TCRdb holds this immuneACCESS table with in-frame rearrangements only. Some clones are missing; in checked studies, unresolved V genes explain under half, and the rest has no known cause. This sample lists about 300,000 clones; roughly nine tenths were detected once. 2.5% to 3% of the sample lies in the top ten. Sequenced input: PBMCs or T cells enriched from blood (not recorded which). The receptors were gathered from a woman in her forties or fifties who had been exposed to COVID-19.

This sequence joins TRBV2 and TRBJ2-1; D gene unclear. The germline V and J ends were trimmed by 5 bases and 10 bases, with 9 bases remaining between them. CDR3 length equals 11 residues. The V gene's germline CDR1 is SNHLY and CDR2 FYNNEI. As DNA, the CDR3 is TGTGCCAGCAGTTACCCAGGAGAGCAGTTCTTC. Amino acids: CASSYPGEQFF.

The chain links TRBV4-2 to TRBJ2-3; a weak D match, TRBD2 (5 bases). V dropped 6 bases and J dropped 5 bases, with 21 bases sitting between them. The CDR3 runs to 16 residues. From germline, CDR1 is LGHNA and CDR2 YNFKEQ. CDR3 loop: CASSIGAGGWVDTQYF. In nucleotides, the CDR3 is TGTGCCAGCAGTATAGGAGCTGGCGGGTGGGTAGATACGCAGTATTTT.

This chain links TRBV5-1 with TRBJ2-7; 9 bases align to TRBD1. After removal of 0 bases from V and 2 bases from J, the junction contained 3 bases not matched to a gene. This CDR3 has 15 residues. The germline V gene has CDR1 SGHRS and CDR2 YFSETQ. The CDR3 sequence is CASSLVQGAPYEQYF. CDR3 nucleotides: TGCGCCAGCAGCTTGGTACAGGGGGCTCCCTACGAGCAGTACTTC.

The chain combines TRBV5-5 with TRBJ1-2; D call uncertain. CDR1 SGHKS and CDR2 YYEKEE come from the germline V gene (reference sequence). Trimming removed 0 bases from V and 8 bases from J, with 14 bases in between. The CDR3 is 14 residues long. The CDR3 region is CASSLDQVPMGYTF. For the CDR3, the DNA is TGTGCCAGCAGCTTGGACCAGGTCCCTATGGGCTACACCTTC.

The chain links TRBV19 to TRBJ1-2; D gene ambiguous. The CDR3 extends over 14 amino acids. V gave up 5 bases and J gave up 6 bases, with 16 bases separating them. CDR1 and CDR2 (germline): LNHDA, SQIVND (reference sequence). CDR3 residues: CASSDSGSLDGYTF. CDR3 sequence (DNA): TGTGCCAGTAGTGATTCCGGGAGCCTCGATGGCTACACCTTC.

The chain uses TRBV5-4 and TRBJ2-7, with a possible D match to TRBD1 (6 bases). V was trimmed by 2 bases and J by 5 bases, leaving 11 bases between them. The germline V gene encodes CDR1 SGHNT and CDR2 YYREEE (reference sequence). The CDR3 is 13 amino acids. The CDR3 loop is CASSFYQGNEQYF. The CDR3 region has the DNA TGTGCCAGCAGCTTCTATCAGGGGAACGAGCAGTACTTC.

The chain carries TRBV19 and TRBJ1-5; 9 bases agree with TRBD1. The germline gives CDR1 LNHDA, CDR2 SQIVND (reference sequence). The CDR3 totals 14 residues. Trimming cost V 5 bases and J 5 bases; bases outside gene matches: 4. The CDR3 bases are TGTGCCAGTAGTGAGGGACAGGGATATCAGCCCCAGCATTTT. Translation gives CASSEGQGYQPQHF.

This clone was seen a few times. This rearrangement joins TRBV7-2 to TRBJ1-5; D is undetermined. The CDR3 runs 14 residues. From germline, CDR1 is SGHTA and CDR2 FQGNSA. The ends were cut back, 1 base at V and 13 bases at J, with 17 bases in the middle. The CDR3 here is CASSLDGGWASQHF. As DNA, the CDR3 is TGTGCCAGCAGCTTAGATGGAGGGTGGGCAAGTCAGCATTTT.

This chain connects TRBV24-1 to TRBJ1-2; 8 nucleotides line up with TRBD1. With V trimmed by 6 bases and J by 7 bases, 9 bases remained unmatched. CDR3 length: 14 residues. Looked up from germline, CDR1 is KGHDR and CDR2 is SFDVKD. In nucleotides, the CDR3 is TGTGCCACCAGTCGGGGTCAGGGGGCAGGTGGCTACACCTTC. It codes for CATSRGQGAGGYTF.

The V call is TRBV4-1, the J call TRBJ1-5; D gene uncertain. The CDR3 consists of 15 residues. V gave up 4 bases and J gave up 0 bases, with 10 bases separating them. From germline, CDR1 is MGHRA and CDR2 YSYEKL. CDR3 nucleotide sequence: TGCGCCAGCAGCCGAGCAATAAATAGCAATCAGCCCCAGCATTTT. This codes for CASSRAINSNQPQHF.

V is TRBV5-5 and J is TRBJ1-1; 8 bases match TRBD1. The germline V gene has CDR1 SGHKS and CDR2 YYEKEE (reference sequence). After removal of 1 base from V and 1 base from J, the junction contained 6 bases not matched to a gene. The length of the CDR3 is 16 residues. The CDR3: CASSLYLQGGNTEAFF. The CDR3 region has the DNA TGTGCCAGCAGCTTGTACTTACAGGGGGGGAACACTGAAGCTTTCTTT. The complete variable domain, with remaining parts taken from reference TRBV5-5 and TRBJ1-1, reads DAGVTQSPTHLIKTRGQQVTLRCSPISGHKSVSWYQQVLGQGPQFIFQYYEKEERGRGNFPDRFSARQFPNYSSELNVNALLLGDSALYLCASSLYLQGGNTEAFFGQGTRLTVV.

This clone was detected once. CDR3 sequence (DNA): TGCGCCAGCAGCCAGCCAACTAGCGGGGTAAAGACCCAGTACTTC. Amino acid sequence: CASSQPTSGVKTQYF. V is TRBV4-1 and J is TRBJ2-5; 10 nucleotides agree with TRBD2. V lost 3 bases and J lost 6; bases outside the gene matches: 7. CDR1 is MGHRA and CDR2 is YSYEKL in the germline V gene. The CDR3 has 15 amino acids.

The V gene is TRBV5-4, the J gene TRBJ2-3; 8 nucleotides line up with TRBD2. The CDR3 runs 15 residues. The V and J ends lost 0 bases and 5 bases, in that order; junction bases with no gene match: 5. Germline CDR1 reads SGHNT; CDR2 reads YYREEE (reference sequence). CDR3 amino acids: CASSLAGGLVDTQYF. The CDR3 bases are TGTGCCAGCAGCTTGGCGGGGGGGCTGGTAGATACGCAGTATTTT.

About this clone itself: The same CDR3 can be traced to other DNA sequences in this sample. The chain has TRBV7-9 and TRBJ1-1, with D maybe TRBD1 (6 bases). CDR3 length: 14 residues. Between the trimmed V and J ends, which lost 1 base and 0 bases, there was a span of 6 bases. Germline V gene sequence: CDR1 SEHNR, CDR2 FQNEAQ (reference sequence). CDR3: CASSLGTVNTEAFF. The CDR3 DNA reads as TGTGCCAGCAGCTTAGGGACAGTGAACACTGAAGCTTTCTTT.

This chain connects TRBV28 to TRBJ1-2, with D perhaps matching TRBD1 (6 bases). Germline CDR1 reads MDHEN; CDR2 reads SYDVKM. V was trimmed by 7 bases and J by 5 bases, leaving 14 bases between them. CDR3 length equals 13 residues. The CDR3, as DNA: TGTGCCAGCATTATGGGGGCGGGTTATGGCTACACCTTC. It codes for CASIMGAGYGYTF.

The J gene is TRBJ2-2, the V gene TRBV24-1; tentative D call: TRBD1 (6 bases). The CDR3 has 15 amino acids. The germline V gene has CDR1 KGHDR and CDR2 SFDVKD. The V gene lost 5 bases and the J gene lost 7 bases, with 16 bases spanning the gap. CDR3 in amino acids: CATSVRGNGDGELFF. The CDR3 region has the DNA TGTGCCACCAGTGTGAGGGGGAACGGAGACGGGGAGCTGTTTTTT.

This chain joins TRBV27 and TRBJ1-6, with 7 positions matching TRBD1. J gave up 7 bases and V 5 bases, and 5 bases lay outside the gene matches. From germline, CDR1 is MNHEY and CDR2 SMNVEV (reference sequence). This CDR3 has 14 amino acids. Here the CDR3 DNA reads TGTGCCAGCAGTCAGACAGGGACGAATTCACCCCTCCACTTT. It specifies CASSQTGTNSPLHF.

This clone was observed a handful of times. V and J are TRBV3-1 (or the pseudogene TRBV3-2) and TRBJ1-4; 10 bases are shared with TRBD1. This CDR3 has 16 amino acids. J gave up 6 bases and V 1 base, and 5 bases lay outside the gene matches. Germline V CDR1 and CDR2: LGHDT, YNNKEL (reference sequence). The CDR3, as DNA: TGTGCCAGCAGCCAAGTCGGGGGGACAGGGGATGAAAAACTGTTTTTT. It codes for CASSQVGGTGDEKLFF.

The rearrangement links TRBV12-3 or TRBV12-4 to TRBJ2-1, with 7 bases lining up with TRBD2. The CDR3 length is 11 residues. After removal of 6 bases from V and 10 bases from J, the junction contained 3 bases not matched to a gene. CDR3 in amino acids: CASRLGGEQFF. The CDR3 region has the DNA TGTGCCAGCAGGCTCGGGGGGGAGCAGTTCTTC.

The CDR3 reads CASKTSGYTQYF. DNA for the CDR3: TGTGCCAGCAAGACTAGCGGATATACGCAGTATTTT. This sequence joins TRBV6-5 and TRBJ2-3; 9 bases fit TRBD2. Germline-derived CDR1 and CDR2 are MNHEY and SVGAGI. This CDR3 has 12 amino acids. Trimming removed 7 bases from V and 7 bases from J; junction bases left unmatched: 3.

In its sample, this clone was seen a few times. The chain uses TRBV19 and TRBJ1-4, with 10 nucleotides matching TRBD1. This CDR3 is built from 15 residues. Trimming took 5 bases from V and 6 from J; bases not matched to a gene: 6. Germline values: CDR1 LNHDA, CDR2 SQIVND (reference sequence). CDR3 protein: CASSRRTGGYEKLFF. CDR3 coding DNA: TGTGCCAGTAGTCGTCGGACAGGGGGGTATGAAAAACTGTTTTTT.

This clone has just a few counts. The chain combines TRBV5-1 with TRBJ1-4; TRBD1 aligns across 8 bases. CDR3 length equals 14 residues. Trimming at V came to 4 bases and at J to 4 bases, leaving 3 bases not matched to a gene. Germline lookup yields CDR1 SGHRS and CDR2 YFSETQ. Here the CDR3 reads CASSGGQGNEKLFF. CDR3 bases: TGCGCCAGCAGCGGTGGACAGGGTAATGAAAAACTGTTTTTT.

The CDR3 DNA follows: TGTGCCAGCAGCTTAGATACGGAGCCCCAGCATTTT. This translates into CASSLDTEPQHF. V usage is TRBV7-9 and J usage is TRBJ1-5; D uncertain. The V and J ends lost 1 base and 8 bases respectively, with 6 bases between them. Germline CDR1 is SEHNR and CDR2 is FQNEAQ (reference sequence). The CDR3 spans 12 residues.

The CDR3 is CASSLDVGSYNSPLHF. The CDR3 DNA is TGCGCCAGCAGCTTGGATGTCGGGTCGTATAATTCACCCCTCCACTTT. The chain is built from TRBV5-1 and TRBJ1-6; D is undetermined. Germline-derived CDR1 and CDR2 are SGHRS and YFSETQ. CDR3 length: 16 residues. V lost 0 bases, J lost 4 bases, and 11 bases lay in between.

This chain joins TRBV7-2 and TRBJ2-1, with TRBD1 matching 10 bases. The CDR3 extends over 13 amino acids. V lost 4 bases, J lost 15 bases, and 9 bases stayed unmatched. Germline CDR1 and CDR2: SGHTA and FQGNSA. The CDR3 bases are TGTGCCAGCAGCTCCCCCGGGACAGGGGCCAGGTTCTTC. Encoded protein: CASSSPGTGARFF.

V usage is TRBV7-8 and J usage is TRBJ2-1, with D perhaps matching TRBD2 (6 bases). V lost 1 base and J lost 6, with 10 bases in between. Germline V gives CDR1 SGHVS, CDR2 FQNEAQ. The CDR3 runs to 14 residues. The CDR3 nucleotides are TGTGCCAGCAGCTTAGTGAGGGAGGCCAATGAGCAGTTCTTC. This translates into CASSLVREANEQFF.

The J gene is TRBJ1-1, the V gene TRBV7-2; D possibly corresponds to TRBD1 (6 bases). The CDR3 spans 14 residues. The V end was cut by 5 bases, the J end by 1 base, with 11 bases between. CDR1 is SGHTA, CDR2 FQGNSA, per germline. The CDR3 sequence is CASSPQGRNTEAFF. In DNA, the CDR3 is TGTGCCAGCAGCCCACAGGGTCGGAACACTGAAGCTTTCTTT.